Each of the 20 T cell receptor beta chains below was sequenced from the same sample in a study of blood T cells in healthy people across ages. Next came a second PCR, run for roughly 6 to 11 cycles, which used a sample-barcoded 5' primer along with a J-beta primer mix. TCRdb analysed the 5' RACE reads with MiXCR anew, one entry per CDR3 protein. The sample lists hundreds of thousands of distinct CDR3 sequences, around 20% occurring once. Sequencing used blood. The receptors were gathered from a man between 65 and 85 years old in good health.

V and J are TRBV30 and TRBJ1-5; D is perhaps TRBD1 (5 bases). Germline assignment: CDR1 GTSNPN and CDR2 SVGIG (reference sequence). The V and J ends lost 0 bases and 2 bases respectively, with 8 bases between them. This CDR3 spans 14 amino acids. This CDR3 reads CAWSVTGGNQPQHF. In DNA, the CDR3 is TGTGCCTGGAGTGTCACGGGGGGCAATCAGCCCCAGCATTTT.

This clonotype was picked up a small number of times. This chain connects TRBV6-2 or TRBV6-3 to TRBJ2-4; 11 nucleotides align to TRBD2. Germline trimming cut 5 bases from V and 11 bases from J; bases unmatched to any gene: 8. The CDR3 consists of 14 residues. Germline V gives CDR1 MNHEY, CDR2 SVGEGT. The CDR3 loop is CASSGGLAVAVQYF. In nucleotides, the CDR3 is TGTGCCAGCAGTGGGGGACTAGCGGTAGCCGTTCAGTACTTC.

This clonotype was observed a handful of times. This chain connects TRBV28 to TRBJ2-5; tentative D call: TRBD2 (5 bases). Germline assignment: CDR1 MDHEN and CDR2 SYDVKM. The V and J ends lost 8 bases and 2 bases respectively, with 15 bases between them. The CDR3 contains 14 residues. CDR3 loop: CASEGGKQQETQYF. In DNA, the CDR3 is TGTGCCAGCGAGGGTGGTAAACAACAAGAGACCCAGTACTTC.

This clonotype was counted between two and nine times. This rearrangement joins TRBV3-1 to TRBJ2-5, with D possibly TRBD1 on 6 matching bases. V was trimmed by 3 bases and J by 2 bases, leaving 16 bases between them. This CDR3 region has 16 residues. Germline V gene sequence: CDR1 LGHDT, CDR2 YNNKEL (reference sequence). CDR3 amino acids: CASSHGSGTLQETQYF. In nucleotides, the CDR3 is TGTGCCAGCAGCCATGGATCCGGGACACTACAAGAGACCCAGTACTTC.

This chain joins TRBV4-2 and TRBJ2-1, with 8 nucleotides matching TRBD2. Looked up from germline, CDR1 is LGHNA and CDR2 is YNFKEQ. The trim removed 1 base at V and 4 bases at J, leaving 3 bases unmatched. The CDR3 has 15 residues. For the CDR3, the DNA is TGTGCCAGCAGCCAAGGGACTAGCAGGTACAATGAGCAGTTCTTC. It encodes CASSQGTSRYNEQFF.

This clonotype was found a few times. This chain joins TRBV12-5 and TRBJ2-7; no firm D call. The CDR3 sequence is 13 residues long. CDR1 LGHNT and CDR2 FRNRAP come from the germline V gene. Trimming cost V 2 bases and J 1 base, with 6 bases left between them. The CDR3 nucleotides read TGTGCTAGTGGTTTGAGCAGATCCTACGAGCAGTACTTC. Translation gives CASGLSRSYEQYF.

Only a few counts were recorded for this clonotype. The J gene is TRBJ2-5, the V gene TRBV6-5, with TRBD2 identical over 8 bases. The last part of the DNA fits TRBJ2-1 better; the J call may be wrong. CDR3 length equals 15 residues. Germline loops: CDR1 MNHEY, CDR2 SVGAGI. The CDR3 bases are TGTGCCAGCAGTTACTCGTTTAGCGGGAAAGGTGAGCAGTTCTTC. Translating gives CASSYSFSGKGEQFF.

This clonotype was found a few times. This chain connects TRBV15 to TRBJ1-6; D not resolved. Trimming cost V 1 base and J 6 bases, with 7 bases left between them. The CDR3 contains 14 residues. Germline CDR1 reads LNHNV; CDR2 reads YYDKDF (reference sequence). The CDR3 DNA reads as TGTGCCACCAGCAGAGTTGGTTTTAATTCACCCCTCCACTTT. This sequence encodes CATSRVGFNSPLHF.

The V gene is TRBV19, the J gene TRBJ2-1; D gene uncertain. Between the trimmed V and J ends, which lost 3 bases and 9 bases, there was a span of 6 bases. This CDR3 spans 11 amino acids. CDR1 is LNHDA, CDR2 SQIVND, per germline (reference sequence). CDR3 region: CASSMGIEQFF. The CDR3 bases are TGTGCCAGTAGTATGGGGATTGAGCAGTTCTTC. Drawing the rest from reference TRBV19 and TRBJ2-1, the complete variable domain is DGGITQSPKYLFRKEGQNVTLSCEQNLNHDAMYWYRQDPGQGLRLIYYSQIVNDFQKGDIAEGYSVSREKKESFPLTVTSAQKNPTAFYLCASSMGIEQFFGPGTRLTVL.

This clonotype was seen more than once but under ten times. The chain carries TRBV12-5 and TRBJ2-1; no definite D call. Germline CDR1 LGHNT, CDR2 FRNRAP. The length of the CDR3 is 15 residues. V shed 3 bases and J shed 0 bases, with 9 bases lying between them. The DNA for the CDR3 is TGTGCTAGTGGTTTCGGTGTGGACTCCTACAATGAGCAGTTCTTC. Translated, it gives CASGFGVDSYNEQFF.

This clonotype was counted a few times. This chain links TRBV7-2 with TRBJ1-5; a possible D gene is TRBD1 (5 bases). CDR3 length equals 16 residues. Germline V CDR1 and CDR2: SGHTA, FQGNSA. Trimming stripped 3 bases from V and 3 bases from J, with 15 bases between. CDR3 nucleotides: TGTGCCAGCAGCTTTTTCGGCAGGGCCGTCAATCAGCCCCAGCATTTT. It codes for CASSFFGRAVNQPQHF.

This clonotype was picked up a small number of times. The rearrangement uses TRBV6-1 and TRBJ1-2; TRBD1 is a possible D gene (5 bases). V was cut by 3 bases and J by 4 bases, with 9 bases left in between. The germline CDR1 and CDR2 sequences are MNHNS and SASEGT. The CDR3 is made up of 13 amino acids. The CDR3 nucleotides are TGTGCCAGCAGTGAGGACAAGCGCTATGGCTACACCTTC. Translated, it gives CASSEDKRYGYTF.

This clonotype has a handful of counts. The junction does not match germline at one end; this may be a read error. The V and J genes are TRBV20-1 and TRBJ1-4, with D perhaps TRBD1 (5 bases). The CDR3 runs 16 residues. The germline CDR1 and CDR2 sequences are DFQATT and SNEGSKA (reference sequence). Here the CDR3 DNA reads TGCAGTGCTGGAGATTTCGGGGCGGGACCTAATGAAAAACTGTTTTTT. Translating it yields CSAGDFGAGPNEKLFF.

This clonotype was counted once. The J gene is TRBJ1-4, the V gene TRBV4-3; 8 bases agree with TRBD1. V shed 1 base, J shed 4 bases, and the junction held 8 bases outside the gene matches. In germline, CDR1 is LGHNA, CDR2 YSLEER. The length of the CDR3 is 17 residues. CDR3 protein: CASSQAAGGEINEKLFF. In DNA, the CDR3 is TGCGCCAGCAGCCAAGCGGCAGGGGGCGAAATTAATGAAAAACTGTTTTTT.

The rearrangement uses TRBV29-1 and TRBJ2-1; D gene ambiguous. Germline-derived CDR1 and CDR2 are SQVTM and ANQGSEA. Deletions cut 1 base from V and 6 bases from J, with 7 bases between. The CDR3 has 12 residues. CDR3 nucleotide sequence: TGCAGCGTTGAAGCTACAAGCAATGAGCAGTTCTTC. Translating gives CSVEATSNEQFF.

This clonotype was found a few times. V and J are TRBV3-1 and TRBJ2-5; TRBD2 agrees at 9 bases. Gene TRBJ2-7 matches the end of the DNA better, so the J call may be wrong. CDR1 and CDR2 (germline): LGHDT, YNNKEL (reference sequence). This CDR3 has 14 residues. CDR3 region: CASSQLSGRYEQYF. Written as DNA, the CDR3 is TGTGCCAGCAGCCAACTTAGCGGGAGATACGAGCAGTACTTC.

This clonotype was observed once. The CDR3 DNA is TGCGCCAGCAGACGGGGCGGGACAGGGGGCGCCGAGGAAAAACTGTTTTTT. This gives the protein CASRRGGTGGAEEKLFF. V usage is TRBV4-3 and J usage is TRBJ1-4, with 12 bases lining up with TRBD1. The CDR3 has 17 residues. Germline-derived CDR1 and CDR2 are LGHNA and YSLEER. J was trimmed by 8 bases and V by 6 bases; bases with no gene match: 13.

The gene calls are TRBV7-2 and TRBJ2-7; D might be TRBD1 (6 bases). The ends were cut back, 3 bases at V and 5 bases at J, with 11 bases in the middle. Germline V gives CDR1 SGHTA, CDR2 FQGNSA. The CDR3 totals 13 residues. The CDR3 loop is CASSFPGVDEQYF. CDR3 DNA: TGTGCCAGCAGCTTCCCAGGGGTCGACGAGCAGTACTTC.

This clonotype was recorded a few times. The chain is built from TRBV5-1 and TRBJ2-5; D perhaps matches TRBD2 (6 bases). The end of the DNA is better explained by TRBJ2-7, so the J call may be wrong. CDR3 length: 14 residues. In germline, CDR1 is SGHRS, CDR2 YFSETQ. This chain's CDR3 is CASSRSGGSYEQYF. The CDR3 DNA reads TGCGCCAGCAGCCGGTCCGGGGGTTCCTACGAGCAGTACTTC.

This clonotype was seen a handful of times. This chain uses TRBV29-1 with TRBJ2-7, with a weak D call TRBD1 (5 bases). The CDR3 length is 13 residues. Trimming stripped 1 base from V and 4 bases from J, with 11 bases between. Germline V CDR1 and CDR2: SQVTM, ANQGSEA. CDR3 loop: CSVEGSQGYEQYF. The CDR3 DNA sequence: TGCAGCGTTGAAGGTTCCCAGGGTTACGAGCAGTACTTC.